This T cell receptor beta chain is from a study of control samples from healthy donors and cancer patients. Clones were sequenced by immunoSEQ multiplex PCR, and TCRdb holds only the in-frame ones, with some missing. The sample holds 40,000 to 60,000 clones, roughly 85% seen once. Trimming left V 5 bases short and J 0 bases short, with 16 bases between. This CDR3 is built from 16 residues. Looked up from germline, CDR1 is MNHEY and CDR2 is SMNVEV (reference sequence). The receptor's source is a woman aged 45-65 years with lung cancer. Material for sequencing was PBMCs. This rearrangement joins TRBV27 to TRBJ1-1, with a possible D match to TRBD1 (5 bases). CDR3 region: CASSPLVGTLNTEAFF. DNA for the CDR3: TGTGCCAGCAGTCCCCTTGTTGGGACCCTGAACACTGAAGCTTTCTTT.